The present T cell receptor (beta chain) was sequenced within a study of beta chain features in type 1 diabetes. Points from the study as a whole: VDJ junctions sequenced from type 1 diabetes patients showed fewer insertions and more deletions. Resolution of whether HLA type affects TCRB rearrangement was not achieved here. For Type 1 diabetes patients, all four CD4+ subsets carried TCRB CDR3s that were moderately but significantly shorter.

Reverse transcription of all isolated RNA meant that expressed TCRB transcripts were sequenced. The data were produced by immunoSEQ multiplex PCR, yet TCRdb's version contains in-frame clones alone and is incomplete. The table records a few hundred thousand clones, roughly 14% of them present only once. This clone came up a few times. Its antigen is unknown. Germline trimming cut 7 bases from V and 2 bases from J; bases unmatched to any gene: 8. The V gene's germline CDR1 is MNHNS and CDR2 SASEGT. This CDR3 is 15 amino acids long. The TCR comes from a man younger than 40 with type 1 diabetes. Sequenced: naive CD4+ T cells from blood. This chain connects TRBV6-1 to TRBJ2-1; 7 nucleotides line up with TRBD2. The CDR3 region is CASTISGGAYNEQFF. The CDR3 DNA reads TGTGCCAGCACCATAAGTGGGGGGGCCTACAATGAGCAGTTCTTC.